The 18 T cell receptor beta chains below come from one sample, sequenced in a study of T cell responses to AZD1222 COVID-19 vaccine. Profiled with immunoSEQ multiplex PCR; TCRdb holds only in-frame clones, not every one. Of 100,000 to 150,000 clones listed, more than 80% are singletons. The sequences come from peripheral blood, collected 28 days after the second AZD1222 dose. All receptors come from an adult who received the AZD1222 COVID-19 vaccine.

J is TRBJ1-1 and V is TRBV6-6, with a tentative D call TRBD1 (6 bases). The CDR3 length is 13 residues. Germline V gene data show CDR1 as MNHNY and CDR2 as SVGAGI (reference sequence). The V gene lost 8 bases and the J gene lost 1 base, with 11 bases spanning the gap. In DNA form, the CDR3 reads TGTGCCAGCGGGGAACAGGGGAACACTGAAGCTTTCTTT. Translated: CASGEQGNTEAFF.

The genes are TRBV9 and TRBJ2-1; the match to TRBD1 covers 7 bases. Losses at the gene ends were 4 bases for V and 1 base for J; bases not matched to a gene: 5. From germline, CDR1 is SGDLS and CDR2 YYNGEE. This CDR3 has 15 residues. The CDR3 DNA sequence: TGTGCCAGCAGCTTCGAACAGGGGTCCTACAATGAGCAGTTCTTC. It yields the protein CASSFEQGSYNEQFF.

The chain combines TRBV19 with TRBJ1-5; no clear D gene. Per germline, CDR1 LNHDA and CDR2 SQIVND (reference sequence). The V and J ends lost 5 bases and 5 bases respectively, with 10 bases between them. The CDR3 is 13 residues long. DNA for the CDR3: TGTGCCAGTAGTCCCTCATTGGATCAGCCCCAGCATTTT. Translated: CASSPSLDQPQHF. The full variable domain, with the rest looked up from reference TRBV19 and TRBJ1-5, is DGGITQSPKYLFRKEGQNVTLSCEQNLNHDAMYWYRQDPGQGLRLIYYSQIVNDFQKGDIAEGYSVSREKKESFPLTVTSAQKNPTAFYLCASSPSLDQPQHFGDGTRLSIL.

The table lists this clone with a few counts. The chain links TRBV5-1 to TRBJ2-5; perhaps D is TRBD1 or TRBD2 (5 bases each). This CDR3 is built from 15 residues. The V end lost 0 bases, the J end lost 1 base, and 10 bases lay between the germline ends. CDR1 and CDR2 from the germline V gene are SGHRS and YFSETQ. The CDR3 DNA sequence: TGCGCCAGCAGCTTGGCACCGGGGACCCAAGAGACCCAGTACTTC. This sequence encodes CASSLAPGTQETQYF.

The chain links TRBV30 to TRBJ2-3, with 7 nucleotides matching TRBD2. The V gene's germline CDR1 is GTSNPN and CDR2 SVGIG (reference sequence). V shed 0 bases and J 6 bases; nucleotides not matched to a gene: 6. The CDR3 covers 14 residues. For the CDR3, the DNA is TGTGCCTGGAGTGTAGCGGGGAGTGATGATACGCAGTATTTT. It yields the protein CAWSVAGSDDTQYF.

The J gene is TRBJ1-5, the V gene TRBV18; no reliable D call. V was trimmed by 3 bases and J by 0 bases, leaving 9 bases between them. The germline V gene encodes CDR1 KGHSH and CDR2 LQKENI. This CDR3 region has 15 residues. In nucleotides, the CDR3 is TGTGCCAGCTCACCCGGCGAGGTTAGCAATCAGCCCCAGCATTTT. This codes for CASSPGEVSNQPQHF.

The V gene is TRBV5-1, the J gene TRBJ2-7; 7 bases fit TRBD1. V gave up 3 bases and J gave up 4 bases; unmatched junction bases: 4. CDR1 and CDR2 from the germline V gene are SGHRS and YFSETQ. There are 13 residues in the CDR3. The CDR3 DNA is TGCGCCAGCAGCTCCCGGGACAGATACGAGCAGTACTTC. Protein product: CASSSRDRYEQYF.

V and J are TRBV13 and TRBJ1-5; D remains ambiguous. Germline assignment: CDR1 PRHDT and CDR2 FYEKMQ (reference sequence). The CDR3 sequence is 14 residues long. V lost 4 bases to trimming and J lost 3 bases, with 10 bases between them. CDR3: CASSSRKNNQPQHF. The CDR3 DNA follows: TGTGCCAGCAGCTCCAGGAAAAACAATCAGCCCCAGCATTTT.

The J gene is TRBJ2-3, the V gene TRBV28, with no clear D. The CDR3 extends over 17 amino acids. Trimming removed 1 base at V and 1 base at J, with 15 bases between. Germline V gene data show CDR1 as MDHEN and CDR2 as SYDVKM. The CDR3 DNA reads TGTGCCAGCAGTTTATTAGGGCGCCACCCTGGCACAGATACGCAGTATTTT. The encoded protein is CASSLLGRHPGTDTQYF.

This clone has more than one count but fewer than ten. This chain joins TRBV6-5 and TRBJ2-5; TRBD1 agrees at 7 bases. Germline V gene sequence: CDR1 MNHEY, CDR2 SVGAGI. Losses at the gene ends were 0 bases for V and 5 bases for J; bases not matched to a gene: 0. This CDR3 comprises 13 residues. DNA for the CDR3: TGTGCCAGCAGTTACTCGACAGGGGAGACCCAGTACTTC. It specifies CASSYSTGETQYF.

The CDR3 protein is CASSWDRSNSPLHF. The DNA for the CDR3 is TGTGCCAGCAGTTGGGACAGGTCAAATTCACCCCTCCACTTT. This sequence joins TRBV6-2 or TRBV6-3 and TRBJ1-6; 8 bases agree with TRBD1. Germline CDR1 is MNHEY and CDR2 is SVGEGT. The length of the CDR3 is 14 residues. With 4 bases clipped from V and 7 bases from J, the junction kept 3 bases outside the gene matches.

The CDR3 sequence: CSVDTTGKNTEAFF. The CDR3 nucleotides read TGCAGCGTTGACACGACAGGGAAGAACACTGAAGCTTTCTTT. The chain uses TRBV29-1 and TRBJ1-1; TRBD1 matches at 7 bases. V gave up 3 bases and J gave up 1 base; unmatched junction bases: 5. The CDR3 runs 14 residues. CDR1 is SQVTM, CDR2 ANQGSEA, per germline.

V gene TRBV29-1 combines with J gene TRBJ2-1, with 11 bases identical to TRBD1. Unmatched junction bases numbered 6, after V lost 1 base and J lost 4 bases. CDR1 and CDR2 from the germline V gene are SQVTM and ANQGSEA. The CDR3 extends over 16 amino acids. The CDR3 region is CSVEATGTGGYNEQFF. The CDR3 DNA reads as TGCAGCGTTGAAGCGACCGGGACAGGGGGATACAATGAGCAGTTCTTC.

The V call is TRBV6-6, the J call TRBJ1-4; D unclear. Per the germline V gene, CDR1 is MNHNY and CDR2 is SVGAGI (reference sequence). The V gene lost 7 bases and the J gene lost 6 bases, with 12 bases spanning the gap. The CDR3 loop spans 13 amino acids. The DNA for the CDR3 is TGTGCCAGCAAAGGGCCTGGGGATGAAAAACTGTTTTTT. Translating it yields CASKGPGDEKLFF.

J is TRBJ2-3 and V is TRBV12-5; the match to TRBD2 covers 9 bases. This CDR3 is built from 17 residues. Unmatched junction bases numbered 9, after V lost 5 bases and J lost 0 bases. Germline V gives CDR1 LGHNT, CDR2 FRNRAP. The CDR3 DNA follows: TGTGCTAGTGGTACTGGGACTAGCAAACCAAGCACAGATACGCAGTATTTT. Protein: CASGTGTSKPSTDTQYF.

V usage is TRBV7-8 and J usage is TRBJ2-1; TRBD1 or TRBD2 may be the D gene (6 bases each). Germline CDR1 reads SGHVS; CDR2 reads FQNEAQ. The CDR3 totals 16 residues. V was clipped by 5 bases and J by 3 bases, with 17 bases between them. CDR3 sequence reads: CASSEEGGSIYNEQFF. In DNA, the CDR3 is TGTGCCAGCAGCGAAGAAGGGGGGTCCATCTACAATGAGCAGTTCTTC.

The CDR3: CASSLFFVSDNEKLFF. As DNA, the CDR3 is TGTGCCAGCAGCTTATTTTTTGTCTCCGATAATGAAAAACTGTTTTTT. The rearrangement uses TRBV7-2 and TRBJ1-4, with D hard to call. V was clipped by 2 bases and J by 4 bases, with 14 bases between them. CDR1 and CDR2 (germline): SGHTA, FQGNSA. The CDR3 has 16 amino acids.

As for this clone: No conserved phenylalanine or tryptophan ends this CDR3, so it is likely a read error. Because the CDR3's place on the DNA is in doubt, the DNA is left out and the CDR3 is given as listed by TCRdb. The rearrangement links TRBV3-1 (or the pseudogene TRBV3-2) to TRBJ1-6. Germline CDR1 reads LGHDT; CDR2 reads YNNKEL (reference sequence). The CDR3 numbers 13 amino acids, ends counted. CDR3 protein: CASSHAPRPMDPL.